These T cell receptor beta chains were read from a single sample in a study of OX40 agonist ivuxolimab in advanced cancers. Assay used: immunoSEQ multiplex PCR; TCRdb lists only in-frame clones, some missing. The sample lists approximately 98,000 clones; about four fifths were seen once. The sample here was CD4+ or CD8+ T cells sorted from blood, taken in a trial of the OX40 agonist ivuxolimab. The receptors originated from an adult with an advanced solid tumor such as melanoma, head and neck, liver or kidney cancer. The CDR3 runs from the conserved cysteine through the conserved F or W. D genes are given only for firm matches. For some rows the clone size is stated as once, few or many, or as a class when expanded; others skip it.

v_call	clone_size	j_call	d_call	cdr3_aa	cdr3_nt
TRBV9	-	TRBJ2-1	TRBD2	CASSVDSSGGYNEQFF	TGTGCCAGCAGCGTAGATTCTAGCGGGGGTTATAATGAGCAGTTCTTC
TRBV29-1	-	TRBJ1-5	TRBD1	CSVGDRVTNQPQHF	TGCAGCGTTGGGGACAGGGTAACTAATCAGCCCCAGCATTTT
TRBV6-5	-	TRBJ2-3	-	CASSPDYRGGDTQYF	TGTGCCAGCAGCCCGGACTACCGTGGGGGGGATACGCAGTATTTT
TRBV5-5	-	TRBJ2-7	TRBD2	CASSLGPGGNAYEQYF	TGTGCCAGCAGCTTGGGGCCGGGAGGGAACGCCTACGAGCAGTACTTC
TRBV2	-	TRBJ2-1	-	CASSLAADSGNEQFF	TGTGCCAGCTCTTTAGCGGCCGACTCGGGCAATGAGCAGTTCTTC
TRBV11-2	-	TRBJ2-7	-	CASSFPHGEQYF	TGTGCCAGCAGCTTCCCCCATGGCGAGCAGTACTTC
TRBV19	-	TRBJ1-2	-	CASQLRGESYGYTF	TGTGCCAGTCAGCTCCGGGGGGAAAGCTATGGCTACACCTTC
TRBV7-9	-	TRBJ2-7	-	CASSLELVEQYF	TGTGCCAGCAGCCTAGAGTTAGTCGAGCAGTACTTC
TRBV29-1	-	TRBJ2-1	TRBD2	CSVEFGGGSYNEQFF	TGCAGCGTTGAATTTGGGGGGGGCTCCTACAATGAGCAGTTCTTC
TRBV5-1	-	TRBJ1-3	-	CASSLGTVSGNTIYF	TGCGCCAGCAGCTTAGGGACCGTATCTGGAAACACCATATATTTT
TRBV7-9	few	TRBJ1-2	TRBD1	CASSPLGGLYGYTF	TGTGCCAGCAGCCCCCTAGGGGGCCTCTATGGCTACACCTTC
TRBV6-5	-	TRBJ2-3	-	CASSYRPGPPGDTQYF	TGTGCCAGCAGTTACCGACCGGGACCCCCAGGGGATACGCAGTATTTT
TRBV6-1	-	TRBJ2-1	-	CASSRTNNEQFF	TGTGCCAGCAGTAGGACAAACAATGAGCAGTTCTTC
TRBV9	-	TRBJ2-1	TRBD2	CASSPPGLAGVHEQFF	TGTGCCAGCAGCCCTCCTGGACTAGCGGGAGTCCATGAGCAGTTCTTC
TRBV18	-	TRBJ1-1	-	CASSAENTEAFF	TGTGCCAGCTCGGCGGAGAACACTGAAGCTTTCTTT
TRBV11-1	once	TRBJ1-3	-	CASSEGVSSGNTIYF	TGTGCCAGCAGCGAAGGAGTGTCCTCTGGAAACACCATATATTTT
TRBV4-1	-	TRBJ1-2	-	CASSQGRGGYGYTF	TGCGCCAGCAGCCAAGGCAGGGGCGGGTATGGCTACACCTTC
TRBV9	-	TRBJ2-3	-	CASSVGLGRPDTQYF	TGTGCCAGCAGCGTAGGGCTTGGGCGTCCAGATACGCAGTATTTT
TRBV6-1	-	TRBJ1-2	-	CASSENRAGNYGYTF	TGTGCCAGCAGTGAAAATAGGGCCGGGAACTATGGCTACACCTTC
TRBV7-9	-	TRBJ2-7	TRBD1	CASSQTGVGRSYEQYF	TGTGCCAGCAGCCAAACAGGGGTTGGTCGTTCCTACGAGCAGTACTTC
TRBV19	-	TRBJ2-7	-	CASSMGWDNYEQYF	TGTGCCAGTAGTATGGGGTGGGACAACTACGAGCAGTACTTC
TRBV14	-	TRBJ2-7	TRBD2	CASSFGTSGYEQYF	TGTGCCAGCAGCTTCGGGACTAGCGGCTACGAGCAGTACTTC
TRBV7-6	-	TRBJ2-1	TRBD2	CASSQSGRDNEQFF	TGTGCCAGCAGCCAAAGCGGGAGGGACAATGAGCAGTTCTTC
TRBV10-2	-	TRBJ1-5	-	CASSETIYYSNQPQHF	TGCGCCAGCAGTGAGACTATATACTATAGCAATCAGCCCCAGCATTTT
TRBV20-1	-	TRBJ1-1	-	CSAPWNTEAFF	TGCAGTGCCCCCTGGAACACTGAAGCTTTCTTT
TRBV29-1	-	TRBJ1-2	-	CSVDNGFTGYGYTF	TGCAGCGTTGATAATGGATTTACAGGCTATGGCTACACCTTC
TRBV2	once	TRBJ2-7	TRBD2	CASSGSGRHSYEQYF	TGTGCCAGCAGCGGTAGCGGGAGACACTCCTACGAGCAGTACTTC
TRBV27	-	TRBJ2-7	-	CASSLPCKGHYDEQYF	TGTGCCAGCAGTTTACCTTGTAAGGGGCACTACGACGAGCAGTACTTC
TRBV7-2	-	TRBJ2-3	-	CASSPRGGRVRDTQYF	TGTGCCAGCAGCCCGAGGGGAGGACGGGTACGGGATACGCAGTATTTT
TRBV30	-	TRBJ1-2	TRBD1	CAWVLDRGAHYGYTF	TGTGCCTGGGTTCTCGACAGGGGCGCACACTATGGCTACACCTTC
TRBV5-4	-	TRBJ2-1	TRBD1	CASSPGQGRSYNEQFF	TGTGCCAGCAGCCCGGGACAGGGGAGGTCCTACAATGAGCAGTTCTTC
TRBV6-5	-	TRBJ2-4	-	CASSSATVAKNIQYF	TGTGCCAGCAGTTCCGCGACAGTAGCCAAAAACATTCAGTACTTC
TRBV7-2	-	TRBJ1-6	-	CASSLDTGNSPLHF	TGTGCCAGCAGCTTGGATACAGGGAATTCACCCCTCCACTTT
TRBV7-9	once	TRBJ2-7	TRBD2	CASTHRPLAPDRSYEQYF	TGTGCCAGCACCCACCGGCCACTAGCGCCAGATCGTTCCTACGAGCAGTACTTC
TRBV6-4	-	TRBJ2-1	TRBD1	CASRGTAIGEQFF	TGTGCCAGCAGGGGGACAGCCATAGGTGAGCAGTTCTTC
TRBV6-6	few	TRBJ2-1	-	CASNRGVYNEQFF	TGTGCCAGCAATCGGGGCGTATACAATGAGCAGTTCTTC
TRBV5-1	once	TRBJ1-1	-	CASSTTAKGDTEAFF	TGCGCCAGCAGTACGACGGCGAAGGGGGACACTGAAGCTTTCTTT
TRBV5-8	-	TRBJ2-7	TRBD2	CASSRGVGEQYF	TGTGCCAGCAGCCGGGGGGTTGGCGAGCAGTACTTC
TRBV7-9	-	TRBJ2-1	-	CASSSERQPYNEQFF	TGTGCCAGCAGCTCAGAGCGACAACCCTACAATGAGCAGTTCTTC
TRBV10-3	-	TRBJ2-5	-	CAISEEAETQYF	TGTGCCATCAGTGAGGAGGCGGAGACCCAGTACTTC
TRBV19	-	TRBJ2-7	TRBD1	CASSLDRAYEQYF	TGTGCCAGTAGTCTTGACAGGGCCTACGAGCAGTACTTC
TRBV5-1	-	TRBJ2-5	-	CASSLAPGAQETQYF	TGCGCCAGCAGCTTGGCCCCCGGGGCCCAAGAGACCCAGTACTTC
TRBV5-6	-	TRBJ2-1	TRBD2	CASSGTTRGLALGNEQFF	TGTGCCAGCAGCGGAACGACACGGGGACTAGCGCTAGGGAATGAGCAGTTCTTC
TRBV19	-	TRBJ1-2	-	CASSIQGGGYTF	TGTGCCAGTAGTATACAGGGAGGTGGCTACACCTTC
TRBV11-3	-	TRBJ2-1	-	CASSLVTGGSYNEQFF	TGTGCCAGCAGCTTAGTAACCGGGGGCTCCTACAATGAGCAGTTCTTC
TRBV12-5	-	TRBJ2-1	-	CASGLTGSSSSNEQFF	TGTGCTAGTGGTTTGACGGGGAGTTCTTCGAGTAATGAGCAGTTCTTC
TRBV5-8	-	TRBJ2-1	-	CASSLRGGHSYNEQFF	TGTGCCAGCAGCCTTAGGGGGGGCCACTCCTACAATGAGCAGTTCTTC